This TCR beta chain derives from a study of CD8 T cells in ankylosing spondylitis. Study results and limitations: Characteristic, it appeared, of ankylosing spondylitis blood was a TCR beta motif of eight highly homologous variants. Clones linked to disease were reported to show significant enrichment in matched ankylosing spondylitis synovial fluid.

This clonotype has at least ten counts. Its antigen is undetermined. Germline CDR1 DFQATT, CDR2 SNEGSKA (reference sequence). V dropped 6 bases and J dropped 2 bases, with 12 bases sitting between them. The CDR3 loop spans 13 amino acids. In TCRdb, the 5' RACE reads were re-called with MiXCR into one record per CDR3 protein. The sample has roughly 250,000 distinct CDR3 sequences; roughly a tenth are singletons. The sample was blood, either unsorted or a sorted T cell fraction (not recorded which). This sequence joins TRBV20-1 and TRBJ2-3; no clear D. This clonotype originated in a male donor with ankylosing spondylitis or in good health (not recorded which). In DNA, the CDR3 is TGCAGTGCACCCGGGCGGTCCACAGATACGCAGTATTTT. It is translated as CSAPGRSTDTQYF.